The T cell receptor (beta chain) described here comes from a study of blood T cell repertoires in COVID-19. Study context: There were acute and convalescent COVID-19 samples, and they came from the United States, Italy and Spain. PBMCs, B-cell-depleted T cells, or T cells were the source of the cDNA or gDNA that made up the material.

Trimming took 6 bases from V and 4 from J; bases not matched to a gene: 4. There are 15 residues in the CDR3. Looked up from germline, CDR1 is SNHLY and CDR2 is FYNNEI. Original methodology: Amplified reference gene primers provided the basis for estimating nucleated cell counts. Repertoires were generated with immunoSEQ multiplex PCR, while TCRdb's copy carries only in-frame clones and drops some. The DNA gave D and trimming, while V, J and clone size come from that table. The repertoire holds roughly 51,000 clones, 80% to 90% seen once, with 6.5% in the top ten. This TCR derives from a man aged 50 or older with active COVID-19. V is TRBV2 and J is TRBJ2-2; 11 bases are shared with TRBD2. Source material: peripheral blood. The chain's CDR3 is CASRMGTSGTGELFF. The CDR3 bases are TGTGCCAGCAGGATGGGGACTAGCGGCACCGGGGAGCTGTTTTTT.